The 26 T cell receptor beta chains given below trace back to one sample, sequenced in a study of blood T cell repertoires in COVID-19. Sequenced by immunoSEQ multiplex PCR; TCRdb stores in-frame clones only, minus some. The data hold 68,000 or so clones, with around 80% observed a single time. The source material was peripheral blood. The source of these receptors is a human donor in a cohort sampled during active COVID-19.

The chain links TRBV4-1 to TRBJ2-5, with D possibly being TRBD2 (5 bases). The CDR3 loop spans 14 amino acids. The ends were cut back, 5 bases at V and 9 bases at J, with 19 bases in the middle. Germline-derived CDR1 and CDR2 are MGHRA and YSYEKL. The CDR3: CASSSPGRKVAQYF. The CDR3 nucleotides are TGCGCCAGCAGCTCACCGGGGAGAAAAGTGGCCCAGTACTTC.

The CDR3 loop reads CASSYGQGRGTQYF. The CDR3 DNA reads as TGTGCCAGCAGTTACGGACAGGGTCGCGGGACCCAGTACTTC. The chain recombines TRBV28 with TRBJ2-5; TRBD1 matches 8 bases. Losses at the gene ends were 4 bases for V and 7 bases for J; bases not matched to a gene: 8. This CDR3 region has 14 residues. Per germline, CDR1 MDHEN and CDR2 SYDVKM.

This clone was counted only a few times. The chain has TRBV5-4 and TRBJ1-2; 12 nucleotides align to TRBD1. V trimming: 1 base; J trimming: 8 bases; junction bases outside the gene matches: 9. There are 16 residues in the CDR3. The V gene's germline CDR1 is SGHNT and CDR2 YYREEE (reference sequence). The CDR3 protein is CASSLRGGQGAWGYTF. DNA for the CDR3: TGTGCCAGCAGCTTGCGCGGGGGACAGGGGGCCTGGGGCTACACCTTC.

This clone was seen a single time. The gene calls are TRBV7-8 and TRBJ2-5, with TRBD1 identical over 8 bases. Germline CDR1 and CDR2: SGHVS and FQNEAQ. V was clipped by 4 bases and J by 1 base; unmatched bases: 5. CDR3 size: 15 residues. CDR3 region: CASSSRQGIQETQYF. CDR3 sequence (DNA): TGTGCCAGCAGCTCACGACAGGGGATCCAAGAGACCCAGTACTTC.

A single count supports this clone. The CDR3 sequence: CASSPIDRGRETQYF. CDR3 sequence (DNA): TGTGCCAGCAGTCCCATCGACAGGGGGCGGGAGACCCAGTACTTC. V and J are TRBV28 and TRBJ2-5; 10 positions agree with TRBD1. The junction had 8 bases not matched to a gene; V was cut back by 5 bases and J by 5 bases. The CDR3 has 15 amino acids. CDR1 and CDR2 (germline): MDHEN, SYDVKM.

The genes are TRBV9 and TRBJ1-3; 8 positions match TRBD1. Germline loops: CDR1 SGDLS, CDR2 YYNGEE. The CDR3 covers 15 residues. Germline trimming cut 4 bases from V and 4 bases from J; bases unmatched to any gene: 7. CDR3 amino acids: CASSPRQGRGNTIYF. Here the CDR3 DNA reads TGTGCCAGCAGCCCGCGACAGGGGCGGGGAAACACCATATATTTT.

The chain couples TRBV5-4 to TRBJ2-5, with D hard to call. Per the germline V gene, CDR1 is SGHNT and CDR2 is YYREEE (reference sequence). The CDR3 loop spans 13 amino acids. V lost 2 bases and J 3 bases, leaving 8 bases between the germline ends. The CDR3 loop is CASSLIHEETQYF. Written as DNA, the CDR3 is TGTGCCAGCAGCTTAATACACGAAGAGACCCAGTACTTC.

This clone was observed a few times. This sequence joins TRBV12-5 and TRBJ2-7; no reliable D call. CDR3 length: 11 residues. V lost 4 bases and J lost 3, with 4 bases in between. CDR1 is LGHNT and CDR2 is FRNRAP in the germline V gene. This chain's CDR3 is CASGSFYEQYF. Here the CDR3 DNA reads TGTGCTAGTGGTTCCTTCTACGAGCAGTACTTC.

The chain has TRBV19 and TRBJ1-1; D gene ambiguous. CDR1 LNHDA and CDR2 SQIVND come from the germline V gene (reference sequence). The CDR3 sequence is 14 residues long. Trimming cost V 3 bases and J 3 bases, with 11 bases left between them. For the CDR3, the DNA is TGTGCCAGTAGTATTGACACATACTACACTGAAGCTTTCTTT. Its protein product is CASSIDTYYTEAFF. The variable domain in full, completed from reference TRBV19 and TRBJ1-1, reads DGGITQSPKYLFRKEGQNVTLSCEQNLNHDAMYWYRQDPGQGLRLIYYSQIVNDFQKGDIAEGYSVSREKKESFPLTVTSAQKNPTAFYLCASSIDTYYTEAFFGQGTRLTVV.

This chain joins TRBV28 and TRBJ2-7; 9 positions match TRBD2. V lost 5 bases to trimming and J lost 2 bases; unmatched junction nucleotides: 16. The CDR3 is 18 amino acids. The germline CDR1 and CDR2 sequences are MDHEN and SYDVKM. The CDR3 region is CASSPFKGGGRAPYEQYF. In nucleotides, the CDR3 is TGTGCCAGCAGTCCATTCAAGGGGGGCGGGAGGGCCCCCTACGAGCAGTACTTC.

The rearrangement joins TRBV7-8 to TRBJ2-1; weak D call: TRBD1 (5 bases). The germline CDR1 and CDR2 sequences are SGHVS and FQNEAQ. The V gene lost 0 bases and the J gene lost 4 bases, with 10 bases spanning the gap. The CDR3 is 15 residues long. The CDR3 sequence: CASSLARQNYNEQFF. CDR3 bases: TGTGCCAGCAGCTTAGCCAGACAGAATTACAATGAGCAGTTCTTC.

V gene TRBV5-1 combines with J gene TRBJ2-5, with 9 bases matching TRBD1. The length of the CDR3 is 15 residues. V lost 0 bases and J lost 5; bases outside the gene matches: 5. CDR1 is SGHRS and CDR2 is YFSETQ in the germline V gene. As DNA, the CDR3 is TGCGCCAGCAGCTTGGCCGGGGACAGGGTGGAGACCCAGTACTTC. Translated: CASSLAGDRVETQYF.

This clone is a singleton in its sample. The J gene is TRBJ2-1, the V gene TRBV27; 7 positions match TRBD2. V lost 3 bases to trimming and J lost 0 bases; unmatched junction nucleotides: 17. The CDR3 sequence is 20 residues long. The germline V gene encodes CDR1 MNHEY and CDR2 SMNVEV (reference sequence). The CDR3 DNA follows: TGTGCCAGCAGTTTGGGCCCCCGAGCGGGGCAATTTAGCTCCTACAATGAGCAGTTCTTC. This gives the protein CASSLGPRAGQFSSYNEQFF.

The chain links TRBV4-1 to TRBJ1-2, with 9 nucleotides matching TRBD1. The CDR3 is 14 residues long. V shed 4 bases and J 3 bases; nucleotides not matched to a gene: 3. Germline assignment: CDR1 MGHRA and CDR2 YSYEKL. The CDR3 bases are TGCGCCAGCAGCCGGACAGGGGTCGACTATGGCTACACCTTC. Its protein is CASSRTGVDYGYTF.

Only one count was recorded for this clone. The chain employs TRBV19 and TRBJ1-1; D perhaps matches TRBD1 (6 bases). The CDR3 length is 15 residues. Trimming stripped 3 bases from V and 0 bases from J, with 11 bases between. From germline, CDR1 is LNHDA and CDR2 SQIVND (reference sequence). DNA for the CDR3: TGTGCCAGTAGTATCCAAACAGGGATGAACACTGAAGCTTTCTTT. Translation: CASSIQTGMNTEAFF.

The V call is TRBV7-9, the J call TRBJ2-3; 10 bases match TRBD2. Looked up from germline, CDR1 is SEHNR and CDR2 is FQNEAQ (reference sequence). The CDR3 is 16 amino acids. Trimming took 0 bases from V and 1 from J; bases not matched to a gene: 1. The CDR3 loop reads CASSLASGRGTDTQYF. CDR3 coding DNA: TGTGCCAGCAGCTTAGCGAGCGGGAGGGGCACAGATACGCAGTATTTT.

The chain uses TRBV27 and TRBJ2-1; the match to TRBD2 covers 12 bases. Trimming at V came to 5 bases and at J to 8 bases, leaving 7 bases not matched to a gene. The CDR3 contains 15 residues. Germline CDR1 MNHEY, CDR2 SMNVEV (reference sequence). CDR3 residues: CASSPGLAGLYEQFF. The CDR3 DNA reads TGTGCCAGCAGTCCCGGACTAGCGGGACTCTATGAGCAGTTCTTC.

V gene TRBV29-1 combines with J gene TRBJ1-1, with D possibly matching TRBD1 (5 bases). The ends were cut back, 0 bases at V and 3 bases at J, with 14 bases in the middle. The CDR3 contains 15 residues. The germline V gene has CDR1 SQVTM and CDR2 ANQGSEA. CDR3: CSVEDHRGRHTEAFF. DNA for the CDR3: TGCAGCGTTGAAGATCATCGGGGGAGACACACTGAAGCTTTCTTT.

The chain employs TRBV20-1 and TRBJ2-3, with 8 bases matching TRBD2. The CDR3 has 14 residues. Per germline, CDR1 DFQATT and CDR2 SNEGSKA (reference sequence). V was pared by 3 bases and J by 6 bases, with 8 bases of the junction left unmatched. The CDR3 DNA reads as TGCAGTGCTAGTTGGCGGGAGGAGGGGGATACGCAGTATTTT. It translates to CSASWREEGDTQYF.

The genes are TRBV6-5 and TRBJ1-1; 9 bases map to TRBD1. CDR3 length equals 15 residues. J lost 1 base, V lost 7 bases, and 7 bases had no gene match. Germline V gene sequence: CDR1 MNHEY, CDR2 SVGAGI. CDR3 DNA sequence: TGTGCCAGCACTTGGGACAGGGTGGCGAACACTGAAGCTTTCTTT. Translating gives CASTWDRVANTEAFF.

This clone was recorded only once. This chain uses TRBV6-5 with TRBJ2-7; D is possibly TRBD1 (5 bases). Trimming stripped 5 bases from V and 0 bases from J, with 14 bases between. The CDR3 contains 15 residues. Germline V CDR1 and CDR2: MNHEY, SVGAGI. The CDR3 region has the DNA TGTGCCAGCAGTATTGGGGCTACAGGCTCCTACGAGCAGTACTTC. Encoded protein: CASSIGATGSYEQYF.

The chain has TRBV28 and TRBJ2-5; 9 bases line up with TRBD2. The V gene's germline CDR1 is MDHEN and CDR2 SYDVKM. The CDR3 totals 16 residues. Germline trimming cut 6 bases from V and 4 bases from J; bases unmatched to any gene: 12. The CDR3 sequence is CASSLYLAGVGETQYF. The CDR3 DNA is TGTGCCAGCAGCCTCTATTTAGCGGGAGTGGGAGAGACCCAGTACTTC.

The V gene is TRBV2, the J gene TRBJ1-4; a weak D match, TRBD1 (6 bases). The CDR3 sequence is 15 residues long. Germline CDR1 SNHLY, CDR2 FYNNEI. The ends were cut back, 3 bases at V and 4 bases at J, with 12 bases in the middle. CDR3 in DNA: TGTGCCAGCAGTGACCGGACAGCGAATAATGAAAAACTGTTTTTT. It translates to CASSDRTANNEKLFF.

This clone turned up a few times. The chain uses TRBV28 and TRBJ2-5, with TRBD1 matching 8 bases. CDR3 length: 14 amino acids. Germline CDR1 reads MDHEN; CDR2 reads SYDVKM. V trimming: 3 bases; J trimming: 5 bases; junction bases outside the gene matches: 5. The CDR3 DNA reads TGTGCCAGCAGTTTGGGCAGGGGGCCTGAGACCCAGTACTTC. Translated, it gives CASSLGRGPETQYF. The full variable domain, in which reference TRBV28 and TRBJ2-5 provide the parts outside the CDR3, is DVKVTQSSRYLVKRTGEKVFLECVQDMDHENMFWYRQDPGLGLRLIYFSYDVKMKEKGDIPEGYSVSREKKERFSLILESASTNQTSMYLCASSLGRGPETQYFGPGTRLLVL.

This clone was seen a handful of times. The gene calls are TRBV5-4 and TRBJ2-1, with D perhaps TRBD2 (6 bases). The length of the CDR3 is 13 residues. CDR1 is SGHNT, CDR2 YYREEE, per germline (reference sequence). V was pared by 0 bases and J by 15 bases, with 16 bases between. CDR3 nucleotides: TGTGCCAGCAGCTTGGCATCTGGTGGGGACTTGTTCTTC. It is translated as CASSLASGGDLFF.

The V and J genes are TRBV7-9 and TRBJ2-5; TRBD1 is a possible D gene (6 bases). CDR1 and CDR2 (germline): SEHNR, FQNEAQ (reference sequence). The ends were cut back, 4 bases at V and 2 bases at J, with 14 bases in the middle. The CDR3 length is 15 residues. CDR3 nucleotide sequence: TGTGCCAGCAGCTACACAGGGAACATACAAGAGACCCAGTACTTC. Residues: CASSYTGNIQETQYF. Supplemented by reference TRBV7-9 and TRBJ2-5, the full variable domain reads DTGVSQNPRHKITKRGQNVTFRCDPISEHNRLYWYRQTLGQGPEFLTYFQNEAQLEKSRLLSDRFSAERPKGSFSTLEIQRTEQGDSAMYLCASSYTGNIQETQYFGPGTRLLVL.